These 8 T cell receptor beta chains were sequenced from one sample in a study of T cells in Graves' hyperthyroidism and ophthalmopathy. Using RNA transcripts as the source, TCR beta CDR3 regions were amplified. First-round RT-PCR targeting the TCR CDR3 was performed with the HTBI primer set. Each CDR3 protein gets one entry after TCRdb re-called the multiplex PCR reads with MiXCR. The sample yields roughly 750,000 distinct CDR3 sequences, about a sixth seen once. Specimen: blood. The source of these receptors is a young man with Graves' hyperthyroidism.

This clonotype was counted ten times or more. The chain uses TRBV5-1 and TRBJ1-1, with TRBD1 as a possible D gene (5 bases). The CDR3 has 15 amino acids. Germline CDR1 reads SGHRS; CDR2 reads YFSETQ. Between the trimmed V and J ends, which lost 0 bases and 2 bases, there was a span of 11 bases. The CDR3 bases are TGCGCCAGCAGCTTGGGAGGCAGGGAAAACACTGAAGCTTTCTTT. Translating it yields CASSLGGRENTEAFF.

The gene calls are TRBV6-2 or TRBV6-3 and TRBJ1-2; no clear D gene. Trimming took off 0 bases at V and 8 bases at J, with 13 bases between the two ends. The length of the CDR3 is 14 residues. Germline assignment: CDR1 MNHEY and CDR2 SVGEGT. In DNA, the CDR3 is TGTGCCAGCAGTTACTCCTCTCGGCTAGAAGGCTACACCTTC. Protein: CASSYSSRLEGYTF.

This clonotype was picked up a small number of times. V usage is TRBV19 and J usage is TRBJ2-7; D might be TRBD2 (5 bases). V dropped 0 bases and J dropped 6 bases, with 12 bases sitting between them. CDR1 is LNHDA and CDR2 is SQIVND in the germline V gene (reference sequence). This CDR3 is built from 14 residues. Written as DNA, the CDR3 is TGTGCCAGTAGTATAGAGGGCCGACGGGGCGAGCAGTACTTC. Translating gives CASSIEGRRGEQYF.

There are many counts of this clonotype. The V and J genes are TRBV7-2 and TRBJ2-7, with TRBD2 as a possible D gene (5 bases). V was clipped by 5 bases and J by 3 bases, with 11 bases between them. Germline V gene sequence: CDR1 SGHTA, CDR2 FQGNSA. This CDR3 has 13 amino acids. CDR3 protein: CASSRGWDYEQYF. The DNA for the CDR3 is TGTGCCAGCAGCCGCGGGTGGGACTACGAGCAGTACTTC.

This clonotype occurred many times. The gene calls are TRBV28 and TRBJ2-1, with 10 bases aligning to TRBD2. The ends lost 2 bases at V and 5 bases at J; junction bases unmatched: 9. Germline CDR1 and CDR2: MDHEN and SYDVKM. CDR3 length equals 17 residues. The CDR3 loop is CASSLLAGVPPDNEQFF. In DNA, the CDR3 is TGTGCCAGCAGTTTACTAGCGGGAGTCCCGCCCGACAATGAGCAGTTCTTC.

With respect to this clonotype: A single base separates this from a much larger clone, so it may be a read error. The chain combines TRBV2 with TRBJ2-1; no clear D. Germline CDR1 SNHLY, CDR2 FYNNEI. V was shortened by 3 bases and J by 5 bases, with 11 bases between the two germline ends. This CDR3 has 14 amino acids. The CDR3 here is CASSEPPVHNEQFF. The DNA of the CDR3 is TGTGCCAGCAGTGAGCCACCCGTTCACAATGAGCAGTTCTTC.

The gene calls are TRBV19 and TRBJ1-2, with TRBD1 matching 7 bases. J gave up 9 bases and V 5 bases, and 15 bases lay outside the gene matches. The CDR3 has 15 residues. Germline CDR1 is LNHDA and CDR2 is SQIVND (reference sequence). The CDR3: CASSPSRTGAERYTF. The CDR3 DNA follows: TGTGCCAGTAGTCCAAGTCGTACAGGGGCGGAACGCTACACCTTC.

Comments on this clonotype: One end of the junction fails to match germline, which may point to a read error. The J gene is TRBJ2-1, the V gene TRBV11-2; D gene ambiguous. This CDR3 has 13 residues. From germline, CDR1 is SGHAT and CDR2 FQNNGV. The DNA for the CDR3 is TGTGCCAGCGGCTTAGTCACCTACAATGAGCAGTTCTTC. Translating it yields CASGLVTYNEQFF.